Listed below are T cell receptor beta chains from one sample, sequenced in a study of CD8+ T cells in alopecia areata. The method was immunoSEQ multiplex PCR; TCRdb's version includes in-frame clones alone and lacks a portion of them. The sample lists 180,000 or so clones; approximately 50% were seen once. Sequenced here: CD8+ T cells sorted from blood, sampled at roughly week 53, from a patient treated with tofacitinib. The receptors were gathered from a human donor with alopecia areata. The CDR3 runs from the conserved cysteine through the conserved F or W. The order of the fields is J gene, V gene, clone size, D gene, CDR3 DNA, CDR3 protein. D genes are given only for firm matches. A clone size is listed for some rows: how often the clone was seen (once, few, many), or a class if it is expanded.

TRBJ2-5 TRBV4-1 once TRBD1 TGCGCCAGCAGCCAAGATGGGGGACAGGGGTTCGAGACCCAGTACTTC CASSQDGGQGFETQYF
TRBJ1-5 TRBV30 - - TGTGCCTGGGGTACAGAAAATAGCAATCAGCCCCAGCATTTT CAWGTENSNQPQHF
TRBJ2-1 TRBV7-9 - - TGTGCCAGCAGCCCAACTTACAATGAGCAGTTCTTC CASSPTYNEQFF
TRBJ1-1 TRBV9 - - TGTGCCAGCAGCGTAGCTACCGGCAGGGCTGCTGAAGCTTTCTTT CASSVATGRAAEAFF
TRBJ2-5 TRBV7-2 - - TGTGCCAGCAGCCCCCGGACACCACAAGAGACCCAGTACTTC CASSPRTPQETQYF
TRBJ2-5 TRBV11-2 few - TGTGCCAGCAGAGTCCCGGGACGGAGGAAAGAGACCCAGTACTTC CASRVPGRRKETQYF
TRBJ1-3 TRBV7-6 few - TGTGCCAGCAGCTTAGTCTCGGGGGGCACCATATATTTT CASSLVSGGTIYF
TRBJ2-3 TRBV27 - - TGTGCCAGCAGCCCAGGCGTTCTCACAGATACGCAGTATTTT CASSPGVLTDTQYF
TRBJ1-1 TRBV4-2 few - TGTGCCAGCAGCCAAGAAGGGCAGGCGATGAACACTGAAGCTTTCTTT CASSQEGQAMNTEAFF
TRBJ2-4 TRBV27 - - TGTGCCAGCAGTTTGGACCTGCCGACCAAAAACATTCAGTACTTC CASSLDLPTKNIQYF